This record looks at one T cell receptor (beta chain) sequence and its context. The antigen remains undetermined. Template material for amplifying TCR beta CDR3 regions consisted of RNA transcripts. HTBI primers were the set used in a first-round RT-PCR of the TCR CDR3. Each CDR3 protein is one row after TCRdb ran MiXCR on the multiplex PCR reads. The sample yields about 700,000 distinct CDR3 sequences, about 45% seen once. This sample is part of a study of T cells in Graves' hyperthyroidism and ophthalmopathy. Study results and caveats: Stable hyperthyroidism was separated from ophthalmopathy by a model based on 13 V-J features. Peripheral blood also featured most of the thyroid clonotypes expanded above 0.001.

V was clipped by 1 base and J by 7 bases; unmatched bases: 10. Germline CDR1 is SGHTA and CDR2 is FQGNSA. The CDR3 spans 17 residues. The sample comprised peripheral blood or thyroid tissue (not recorded which). The chain uses TRBV7-2 and TRBJ2-2; the match to TRBD1 covers 9 bases. This TCR was sampled from an adult man with Graves' disease, either hyperthyroidism or ophthalmopathy (not recorded which). CDR3 region: CASSLGGTGNYIGELFF. As DNA, the CDR3 is TGTGCCAGCAGCTTAGGGGGGACAGGGAATTACATCGGGGAGCTGTTTTTT.